The 18 T cell receptor beta chains presented below share a single source sample, sequenced in a study of regulatory T cells. Study-level findings and limits: Hydrophobic residues at CDR3 positions 6 and 7 were enriched in conventional CD4+ T cells of CD3G-deficient patients.

The primer mix had 52 TRBV and 13 TRBJ primers. Using immunoSEQ multiplex PCR, the repertoire was profiled, and TCRdb retains in-frame clones only, with some absent. In the table there are around 17,000 clones, about 79% of which are singletons. These TCRs are of unknown antigen specificity. The specimen was conventional CD4+ T cells sorted from blood. The receptors derive from a young adult with CD3G deficiency.

This chain uses TRBV5-1 with TRBJ1-1; possible D gene TRBD1, 5 bases. The CDR3 loop spans 14 amino acids. V was clipped by 4 bases and J by 3 bases, with 13 bases between them. In germline, CDR1 is SGHRS, CDR2 YFSETQ. The CDR3 loop reads CASSPDRGYTEAFF. The CDR3 region has the DNA TGCGCCAGCAGCCCAGATCGGGGGTACACTGAAGCTTTCTTT. Full variable domain (remainder filled in from reference TRBV5-1 and TRBJ1-1): KAGVTQTPRYLIKTRGQQVTLSCSPISGHRSVSWYQQTPGQGLQFLFEYFSETQRNKGNFPGRFSGRQFSNSRSEMNVSTLELGDSALYLCASSPDRGYTEAFFGQGTRLTVV.

The V and J genes are TRBV28 and TRBJ1-4; D remains ambiguous. The germline CDR1 and CDR2 sequences are MDHEN and SYDVKM. The CDR3 contains 14 residues. The V gene lost 4 bases and the J gene lost 7 bases, with 13 bases spanning the gap. The CDR3 here is CASSSHTWVEKLFF. The DNA for the CDR3 is TGTGCCAGCAGTTCACATACTTGGGTTGAAAAACTGTTTTTT.

The chain carries TRBV6-1 and TRBJ2-2, with D maybe TRBD1 (5 bases). The length of the CDR3 is 14 residues. V shed 6 bases and J shed 1 base, with 9 bases lying between them. Germline lookup yields CDR1 MNHNS and CDR2 SASEGT. The CDR3 DNA follows: TGTGCCAGCAGCCACAGGTTGAACACCGGGGAGCTGTTTTTT. Translated, it gives CASSHRLNTGELFF.

This chain uses TRBV21-1 with TRBJ1-4. TRBV21-1 is an annotated pseudogene. This CDR3 has 19 residues. For the CDR3, the DNA is TGTGCCAGCAGCAAAAAGCCACGGGCAGAAACTAACTGTAATGAAAAACTGTTTTTT. Residues: CASSKKPRAETNCNEKLFF.

This clone was found once. J is TRBJ2-1 and V is TRBV28, with 10 bases lining up with TRBD1. CDR1 MDHEN and CDR2 SYDVKM come from the germline V gene. The CDR3 totals 17 residues. The junction had 13 bases not matched to a gene; V was cut back by 5 bases and J by 6 bases. The CDR3 reads CASSREYGQGEGNEQFF. The CDR3 coding sequence is TGTGCCAGCAGTCGGGAGTACGGACAGGGGGAGGGCAATGAGCAGTTCTTC.

The chain couples TRBV7-2 to TRBJ2-3; D remains ambiguous. The CDR3 contains 13 residues. The germline V gene encodes CDR1 SGHTA and CDR2 FQGNSA. V lost 5 bases, J lost 6 bases, and 12 bases lay in between. For the CDR3, the DNA is TGTGCCAGCAGCCTTGGCGCAGCGGATACGCAGTATTTT. Its protein is CASSLGAADTQYF.

The V call is TRBV7-6, the J call TRBJ1-2, with D hard to call. The CDR3 covers 14 residues. Trimming removed 5 bases at V and 7 bases at J, with 17 bases between. CDR1 is SGHVS, CDR2 FNYEAQ, per germline. The CDR3 DNA follows: TGTGCCAGCAGCCTACTCCTGCGGAGGGTTGGCTACACCTTC. It translates to CASSLLLRRVGYTF.

The chain links TRBV28 to TRBJ1-1; 9 nucleotides match TRBD1. Germline assignment: CDR1 MDHEN and CDR2 SYDVKM. V shed 5 bases and J 5 bases; nucleotides not matched to a gene: 9. This CDR3 is 15 amino acids long. The DNA of the CDR3 is TGTGCCAGCAGTGCACAGGGGGCCAGGGGGACTGAAGCTTTCTTT. Its protein product is CASSAQGARGTEAFF.

This clone has only one observation. The junction does not match germline at one end; this may be a read error. The V and J genes are TRBV6-1 and TRBJ1-6; tentative D call: TRBD1 (5 bases). The CDR3 sequence is 15 residues long. Germline values: CDR1 MNHNS, CDR2 SASEGT. This CDR3 reads CASTEGFADRSPLHF. The DNA of the CDR3 is TGTGCCAGCACTGAAGGATTCGCAGACAGATCACCCCTCCACTTT.

This sequence joins TRBV6-1 and TRBJ2-7, with 8 nucleotides matching TRBD2. Germline loops: CDR1 MNHNS, CDR2 SASEGT. CDR3 length: 13 residues. With V trimmed by 2 bases and J by 6 bases, 3 bases remained unmatched. CDR3 sequence reads: CASSEIAGTEQYF. CDR3 in DNA: TGTGCCAGCAGTGAAATAGCGGGAACCGAGCAGTACTTC.

This clone was counted a few times. The chain recombines TRBV10-3 with TRBJ2-1, with TRBD2 matching over 11 bases. CDR3 size: 14 residues. After removal of 8 bases from V and 4 bases from J, the junction contained 4 bases not matched to a gene. The germline CDR1 and CDR2 sequences are ENHRY and SYGVKD. As DNA, the CDR3 is TGTGCCATCTCGGGACTAGCGGATTACAATGAGCAGTTCTTC. Amino acid sequence: CAISGLADYNEQFF.

This clone was seen more than once but under ten times. This rearrangement joins TRBV28 to TRBJ1-6, with D possibly TRBD1 on 6 matching bases. This CDR3 has 15 residues. Trimming shortened V by 2 bases and J by 8 bases, and 13 bases separated the two germline ends. The germline gives CDR1 MDHEN, CDR2 SYDVKM. CDR3 sequence (DNA): TGTGCCAGCAGTTTACGGGGGCTAGGGGATTCACCCCTCCACTTT. This sequence encodes CASSLRGLGDSPLHF.

This clone appeared a few times. The chain couples TRBV28 to TRBJ1-2; 7 bases match TRBD1. V trimming: 7 bases; J trimming: 4 bases; junction bases outside the gene matches: 18. Germline CDR1 MDHEN, CDR2 SYDVKM. The CDR3 length is 17 residues. This CDR3 is CASIGRSAGDSVYGYTF. The CDR3, as DNA: TGTGCCAGCATCGGCCGGAGTGCGGGGGACAGTGTCTATGGCTACACCTTC.

The genes are TRBV5-1 and TRBJ2-3; D might be TRBD2 (6 bases). The CDR3 runs 14 residues. The germline V and J ends were trimmed by 3 bases and 2 bases, with 10 bases remaining between them. The germline V gene has CDR1 SGHRS and CDR2 YFSETQ. This chain's CDR3 is CASSYWDFTDTQYF. The CDR3, as DNA: TGCGCCAGCAGCTACTGGGACTTCACAGATACGCAGTATTTT.

The chain couples TRBV5-1 to TRBJ1-1; D gene unclear. V was cut by 4 bases and J by 2 bases, with 15 bases left in between. Germline lookup yields CDR1 SGHRS and CDR2 YFSETQ. The CDR3 has 15 residues. The CDR3 DNA reads as TGCGCCAGCAGCCCGGCCGGGCAAGATAACACTGAAGCTTTCTTT. Residues: CASSPAGQDNTEAFF. Full variable domain (remainder filled in from reference TRBV5-1 and TRBJ1-1): KAGVTQTPRYLIKTRGQQVTLSCSPISGHRSVSWYQQTPGQGLQFLFEYFSETQRNKGNFPGRFSGRQFSNSRSEMNVSTLELGDSALYLCASSPAGQDNTEAFFGQGTRLTVV.

V usage is TRBV13 and J usage is TRBJ2-2, with D possibly matching TRBD2 (5 bases). V was pared by 2 bases and J by 4 bases, with 5 bases between. The germline V gene has CDR1 PRHDT and CDR2 FYEKMQ (reference sequence). The CDR3 spans 13 residues. The CDR3 DNA reads as TGTGCCAGCAGCTTACGGGGCACCGGGGAGCTGTTTTTT. Translation gives CASSLRGTGELFF.

The chain combines TRBV5-1 with TRBJ1-1, with 9 bases that match TRBD1. The CDR3 covers 14 residues. J gave up 5 bases and V 4 bases, and 6 bases lay outside the gene matches. The germline V gene encodes CDR1 SGHRS and CDR2 YFSETQ. The CDR3 loop is CASSMAGTGTEAFF. CDR3 nucleotide sequence: TGCGCCAGCAGCATGGCCGGGACAGGGACTGAAGCTTTCTTT.

The chain is built from TRBV6-6 and TRBJ1-1, with D uncertain. V lost 2 bases, J lost 1 base, and 14 bases lay in between. The germline V gene encodes CDR1 MNHNY and CDR2 SVGAGI (reference sequence). The CDR3 is 16 residues long. CDR3 amino acids: CASSYVRSGRNTEAFF. The CDR3, as DNA: TGTGCCAGCAGTTACGTAAGGTCGGGCCGGAACACTGAAGCTTTCTTT.